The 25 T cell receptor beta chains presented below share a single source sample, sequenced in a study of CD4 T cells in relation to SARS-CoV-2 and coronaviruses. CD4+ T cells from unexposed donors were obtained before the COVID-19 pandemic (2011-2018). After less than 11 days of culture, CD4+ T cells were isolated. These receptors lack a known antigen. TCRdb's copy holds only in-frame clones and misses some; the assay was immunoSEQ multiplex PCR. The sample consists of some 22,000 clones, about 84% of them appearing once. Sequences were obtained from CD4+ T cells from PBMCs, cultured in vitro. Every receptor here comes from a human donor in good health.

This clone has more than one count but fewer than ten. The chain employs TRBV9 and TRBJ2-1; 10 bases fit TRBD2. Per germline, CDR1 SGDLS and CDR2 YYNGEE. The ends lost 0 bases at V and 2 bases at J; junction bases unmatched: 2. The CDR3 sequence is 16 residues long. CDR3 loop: CASSVGTSGTYNEQFF. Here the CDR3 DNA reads TGTGCCAGCAGCGTAGGTACTAGCGGGACCTACAATGAGCAGTTCTTC.

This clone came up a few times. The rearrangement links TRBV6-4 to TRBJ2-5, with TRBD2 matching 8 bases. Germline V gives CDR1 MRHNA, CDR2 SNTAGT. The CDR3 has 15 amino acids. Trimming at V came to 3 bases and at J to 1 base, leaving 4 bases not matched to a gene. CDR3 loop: CASSELAGTQETQYF. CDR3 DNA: TGTGCCAGCAGTGAATTAGCGGGAACCCAAGAGACCCAGTACTTC.

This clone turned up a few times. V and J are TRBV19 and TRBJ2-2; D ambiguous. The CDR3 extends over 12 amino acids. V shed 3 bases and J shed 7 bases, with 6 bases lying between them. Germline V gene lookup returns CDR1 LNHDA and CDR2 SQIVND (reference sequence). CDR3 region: CASSMKFGELFF. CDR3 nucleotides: TGTGCCAGTAGTATGAAATTCGGGGAGCTGTTTTTT.

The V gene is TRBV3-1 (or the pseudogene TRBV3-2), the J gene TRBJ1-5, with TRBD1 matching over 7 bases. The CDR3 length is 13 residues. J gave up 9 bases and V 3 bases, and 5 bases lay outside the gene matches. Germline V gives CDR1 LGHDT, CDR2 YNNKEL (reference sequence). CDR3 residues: CASSQTGLGPQHF. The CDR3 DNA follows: TGTGCCAGCAGCCAGACAGGGTTGGGGCCCCAGCATTTT.

The CDR3 reads CASSGRLAAPRTGELFF. The CDR3 nucleotides are TGTGCCAGCAGTGGGAGACTAGCGGCGCCGCGGACCGGGGAGCTGTTTTTT. The rearrangement uses TRBV6-2 or TRBV6-3 and TRBJ2-2; TRBD2 matches at 9 bases. CDR1 and CDR2 (germline): MNHEY, SVGEGT. CDR3 size: 17 residues. Trimming removed 5 bases from V and 5 bases from J; junction bases left unmatched: 12.

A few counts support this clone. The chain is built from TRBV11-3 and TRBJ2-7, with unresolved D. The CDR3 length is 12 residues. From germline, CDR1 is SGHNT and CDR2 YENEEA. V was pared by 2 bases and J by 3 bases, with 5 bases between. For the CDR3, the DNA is TGTGCCAGCAGCTTAAATGGCTACGAGCAGTACTTC. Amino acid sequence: CASSLNGYEQYF.

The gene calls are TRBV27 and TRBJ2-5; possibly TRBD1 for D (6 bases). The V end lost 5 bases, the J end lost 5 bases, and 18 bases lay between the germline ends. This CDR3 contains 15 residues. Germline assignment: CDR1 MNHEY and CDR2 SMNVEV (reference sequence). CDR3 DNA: TGTGCCAGCAGTGTACAGCCGCAGGGGTGGGAGACCCAGTACTTC. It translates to CASSVQPQGWETQYF.

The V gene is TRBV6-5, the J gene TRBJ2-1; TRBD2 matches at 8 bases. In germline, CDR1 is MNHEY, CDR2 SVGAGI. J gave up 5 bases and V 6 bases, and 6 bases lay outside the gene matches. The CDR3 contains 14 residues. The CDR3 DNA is TGTGCCAGCAGAGGTAGCGGGGCCAACAATGAGCAGTTCTTC. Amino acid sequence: CASRGSGANNEQFF.

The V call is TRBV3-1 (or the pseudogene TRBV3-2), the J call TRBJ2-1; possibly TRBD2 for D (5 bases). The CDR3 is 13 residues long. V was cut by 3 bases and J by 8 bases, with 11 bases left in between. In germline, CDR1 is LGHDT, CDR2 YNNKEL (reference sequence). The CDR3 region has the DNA TGTGCCAGCAGCCAGGCACTAGTATATGAGCAGTTCTTC. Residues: CASSQALVYEQFF.

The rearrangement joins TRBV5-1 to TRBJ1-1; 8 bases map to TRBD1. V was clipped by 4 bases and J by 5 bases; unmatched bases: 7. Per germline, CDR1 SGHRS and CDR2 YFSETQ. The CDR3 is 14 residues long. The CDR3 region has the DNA TGCGCCAGCAGCCGGACAGGGTCAGTGACTGAAGCTTTCTTT. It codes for CASSRTGSVTEAFF.

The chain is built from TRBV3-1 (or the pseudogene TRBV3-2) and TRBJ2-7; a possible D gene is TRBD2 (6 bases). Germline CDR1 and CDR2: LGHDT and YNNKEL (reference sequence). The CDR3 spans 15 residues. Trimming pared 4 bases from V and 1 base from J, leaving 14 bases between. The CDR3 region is CASSPVEGPSYEQYF. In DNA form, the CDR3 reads TGTGCCAGCAGCCCCGTGGAGGGGCCATCCTACGAGCAGTACTTC.

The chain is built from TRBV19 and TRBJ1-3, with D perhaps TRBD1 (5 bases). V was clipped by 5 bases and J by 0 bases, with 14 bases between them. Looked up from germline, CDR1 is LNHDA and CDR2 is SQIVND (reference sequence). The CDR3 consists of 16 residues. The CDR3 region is CASSVTTASSGNTIYF. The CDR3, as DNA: TGTGCCAGTAGTGTAACGACAGCGAGCTCTGGAAACACCATATATTTT.

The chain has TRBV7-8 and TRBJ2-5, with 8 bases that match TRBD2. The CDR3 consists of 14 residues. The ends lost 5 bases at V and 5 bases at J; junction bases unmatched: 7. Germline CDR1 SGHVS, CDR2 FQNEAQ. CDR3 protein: CASSQQAGAETQYF. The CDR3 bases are TGTGCCAGCAGCCAACAAGCGGGAGCGGAGACCCAGTACTTC.

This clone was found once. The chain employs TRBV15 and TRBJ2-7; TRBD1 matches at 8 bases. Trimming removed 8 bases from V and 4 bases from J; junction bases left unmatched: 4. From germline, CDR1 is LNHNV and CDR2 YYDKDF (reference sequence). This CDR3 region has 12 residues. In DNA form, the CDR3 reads TGTGCCACCGGGACAGGAGGATACGAGCAGTACTTC. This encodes CATGTGGYEQYF.

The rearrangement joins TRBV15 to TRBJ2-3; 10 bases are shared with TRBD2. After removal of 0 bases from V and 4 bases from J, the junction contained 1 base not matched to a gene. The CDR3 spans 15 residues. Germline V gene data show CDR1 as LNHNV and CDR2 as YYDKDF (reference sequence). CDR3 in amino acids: CATSRDLAGADTQYF. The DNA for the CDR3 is TGTGCCACCAGCAGAGATCTAGCGGGAGCAGATACGCAGTATTTT. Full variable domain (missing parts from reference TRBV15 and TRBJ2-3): DAMVIQNPRYQVTQFGKPVTLSCSQTLNHNVMYWYQQKSSQAPKLLFHYYDKDFNNEADTPDNFQSRRPNTSFCFLDIRSPGLGDTAMYLCATSRDLAGADTQYFGPGTRLTVL.

The CDR3: CACIRQGSGYGYTF. CDR3 coding DNA: TGTGCCTGCATTCGCCAGGGCAGCGGGTATGGCTACACCTTC. This sequence joins TRBV30 and TRBJ1-2; D possibly corresponds to TRBD1 (5 bases). The CDR3 is made up of 14 amino acids. V gave up 6 bases and J gave up 5 bases, with 19 bases separating them. Germline values: CDR1 GTSNPN, CDR2 SVGIG (reference sequence).

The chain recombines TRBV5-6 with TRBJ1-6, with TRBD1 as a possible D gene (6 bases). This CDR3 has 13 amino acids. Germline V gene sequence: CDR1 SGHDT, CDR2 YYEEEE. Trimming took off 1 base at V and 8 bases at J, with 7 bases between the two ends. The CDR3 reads CASSLKGDSPLHF. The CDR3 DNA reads TGTGCCAGCAGCTTGAAGGGGGATTCACCCCTCCACTTT.

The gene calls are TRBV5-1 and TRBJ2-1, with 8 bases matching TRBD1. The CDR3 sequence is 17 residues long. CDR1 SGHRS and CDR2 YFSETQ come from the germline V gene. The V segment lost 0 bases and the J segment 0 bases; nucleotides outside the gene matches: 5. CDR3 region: CASSLATGGGSYNEQFF. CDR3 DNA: TGCGCCAGCAGCTTGGCCACAGGGGGAGGCTCCTACAATGAGCAGTTCTTC. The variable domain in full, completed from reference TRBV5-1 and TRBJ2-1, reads KAGVTQTPRYLIKTRGQQVTLSCSPISGHRSVSWYQQTPGQGLQFLFEYFSETQRNKGNFPGRFSGRQFSNSRSEMNVSTLELGDSALYLCASSLATGGGSYNEQFFGPGTRLTVL.

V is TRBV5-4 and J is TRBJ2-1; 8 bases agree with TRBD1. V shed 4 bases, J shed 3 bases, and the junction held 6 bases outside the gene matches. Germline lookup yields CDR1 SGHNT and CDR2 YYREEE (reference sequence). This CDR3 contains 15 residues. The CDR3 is CASSPGTGFYNEQFF. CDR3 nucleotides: TGTGCCAGCAGCCCCGGGACAGGATTCTACAATGAGCAGTTCTTC.

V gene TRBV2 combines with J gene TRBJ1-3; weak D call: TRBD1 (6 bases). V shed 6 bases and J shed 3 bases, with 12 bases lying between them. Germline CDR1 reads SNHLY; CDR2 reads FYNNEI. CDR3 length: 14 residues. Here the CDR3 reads CASRQGADGNTIYF. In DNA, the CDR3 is TGTGCCAGCAGACAGGGAGCGGATGGAAACACCATATATTTT.

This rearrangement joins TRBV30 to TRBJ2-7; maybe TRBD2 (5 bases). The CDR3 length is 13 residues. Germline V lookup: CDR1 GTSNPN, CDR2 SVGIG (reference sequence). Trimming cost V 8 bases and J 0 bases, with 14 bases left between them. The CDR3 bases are TGTGCCGGGCGACTACCAAGCTCCTACGAGCAGTACTTC. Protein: CAGRLPSSYEQYF.

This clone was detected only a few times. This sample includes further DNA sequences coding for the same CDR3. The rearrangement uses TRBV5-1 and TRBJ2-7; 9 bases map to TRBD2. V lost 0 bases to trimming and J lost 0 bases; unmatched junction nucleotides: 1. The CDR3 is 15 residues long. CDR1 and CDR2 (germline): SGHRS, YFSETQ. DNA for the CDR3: TGCGCCAGCAGCTTGGTAGCGGGAGCCTCCTACGAGCAGTACTTC. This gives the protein CASSLVAGASYEQYF.

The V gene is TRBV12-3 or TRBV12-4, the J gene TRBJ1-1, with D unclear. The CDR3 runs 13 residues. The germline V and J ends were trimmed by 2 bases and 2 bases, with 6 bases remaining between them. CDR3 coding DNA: TGTGCCAGCAGTTTAATGGGAAACACTGAAGCTTTCTTT. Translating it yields CASSLMGNTEAFF.

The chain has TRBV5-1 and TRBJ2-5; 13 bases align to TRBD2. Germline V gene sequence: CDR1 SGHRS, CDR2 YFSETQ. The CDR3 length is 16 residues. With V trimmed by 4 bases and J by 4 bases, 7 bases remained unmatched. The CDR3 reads CASSRTSGSGRETQYF. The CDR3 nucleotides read TGCGCCAGCAGCCGGACTAGCGGGAGTGGTAGAGAGACCCAGTACTTC.

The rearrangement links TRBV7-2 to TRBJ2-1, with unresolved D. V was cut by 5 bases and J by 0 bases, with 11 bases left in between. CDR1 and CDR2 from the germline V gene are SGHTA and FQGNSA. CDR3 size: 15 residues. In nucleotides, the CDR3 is TGTGCCAGCAGCCCCCGGAAGAGCTCCTACAATGAGCAGTTCTTC. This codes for CASSPRKSSYNEQFF.